Shown below are 10 T cell receptor beta chains from a single sample sequenced in a study of blood T cell repertoires in COVID-19. Sequencing was performed with immunoSEQ multiplex PCR; in TCRdb, only in-frame clones are kept and a portion is missing. In the table there are a few hundred thousand clones, around 81% of which are singletons. Sample: peripheral blood. The receptors stem from a woman aged 45-59 years with active or convalescent COVID-19.

The CDR3: CASSTYRGEWNTGELFF. The CDR3 DNA follows: TGTGCCAGCAGTACGTACAGGGGCGAATGGAACACCGGGGAGCTGTTTTTT. The chain uses TRBV5-6 and TRBJ2-2; 7 nucleotides match TRBD1. The germline gives CDR1 SGHDT, CDR2 YYEEEE. CDR3 length: 17 residues. The trim removed 5 bases at V and 1 base at J, leaving 11 bases unmatched. The full variable domain, its missing parts supplied by reference TRBV5-6 and TRBJ2-2, is DAGVTQSPTHLIKTRGQQVTLRCSPKSGHDTVSWYQQALGQGPQFIFQYYEEEERQRGNFPDRFSGHQFPNYSSELNVNALLLGDSALYLCASSTYRGEWNTGELFFGEGSRLTVL.

The rearrangement joins TRBV6-8 to TRBJ1-1; a weak D match, TRBD1 (6 bases). The CDR3 is made up of 15 amino acids. Germline assignment: CDR1 MNHGY and CDR2 SAAAGT. Trimming cost V 6 bases and J 0 bases, with 14 bases left between them. The CDR3 spells CASRRRGYMNTEAFF. The CDR3 region has the DNA TGTGCCAGCAGGCGAAGGGGGTACATGAACACTGAAGCTTTCTTT.

V usage is TRBV30 and J usage is TRBJ2-3; maybe TRBD2 (6 bases). V lost 4 bases and J 3 bases, leaving 23 bases between the germline ends. CDR3 size: 17 residues. Germline V gene lookup returns CDR1 GTSNPN and CDR2 SVGIG (reference sequence). CDR3 loop: CAWNSGLPSVGTDTQYF. The DNA of the CDR3 is TGTGCCTGGAATTCAGGACTACCATCGGTGGGGACAGATACGCAGTATTTT.

This chain joins TRBV6-1 and TRBJ2-3, with 13 bases identical to TRBD2. The CDR3 has 16 amino acids. After removal of 2 bases from V and 7 bases from J, the junction contained 6 bases not matched to a gene. CDR1 and CDR2 (germline): MNHNS, SASEGT. The CDR3 DNA reads TGTGCCAGCAGTGAATACTGGACTAGCGGGAGTAATACGCAGTATTTT. The encoded protein is CASSEYWTSGSNTQYF.

This clone came up once. The genes are TRBV12-3 or TRBV12-4 and TRBJ2-7, with 7 bases matching TRBD2. The CDR3 is made up of 12 amino acids. With 3 bases clipped from V and 5 bases from J, the junction kept 1 base outside the gene matches. The DNA for the CDR3 is TGTGCCAGCAGTTTTGGGAGGGACGAGCAGTACTTC. It yields the protein CASSFGRDEQYF.

The chain carries TRBV10-1 and TRBJ2-1; TRBD1 aligns across 10 bases. The CDR3 contains 16 residues. V gave up 8 bases and J gave up 9 bases; unmatched junction bases: 16. Germline CDR1 reads WNHNN; CDR2 reads SYGVQD (reference sequence). Here the CDR3 DNA reads TGCGCCAGCTCCGGAGGCCGGGACAGGGGAGGGGGTGAGCAGTTCTTC. It specifies CASSGGRDRGGGEQFF.

V is TRBV6-5 and J is TRBJ2-2; perhaps TRBD2 as D (6 bases). This CDR3 spans 14 amino acids. The germline V gene has CDR1 MNHEY and CDR2 SVGAGI. V lost 10 bases and J lost 3, with 15 bases in between. This CDR3 is CATSGWEDTGELFF. The CDR3 coding sequence is TGTGCCACGTCTGGGTGGGAGGACACCGGGGAGCTGTTTTTT.

This chain links TRBV6-5 with TRBJ1-2; TRBD1 might be the D (5 bases). This CDR3 contains 14 residues. Germline CDR1 is MNHEY and CDR2 is SVGAGI. The germline V and J ends were trimmed by 4 bases and 4 bases, with 13 bases remaining between them. This CDR3 reads CASSFLGDSYGYTF. Here the CDR3 DNA reads TGTGCCAGCAGTTTCTTAGGGGACTCCTATGGCTACACCTTC.

J is TRBJ1-4 and V is TRBV18; 7 bases match TRBD1. Trimming removed 3 bases from V and 2 bases from J; junction bases left unmatched: 12. Germline CDR1 KGHSH, CDR2 LQKENI. This CDR3 is built from 18 residues. DNA of the CDR3: TGTGCCAGCTCACCGCCGACAGGGAATCTAGGGACTAATGAAAAACTGTTTTTT. Translation: CASSPPTGNLGTNEKLFF. The whole variable domain, remainder taken from reference TRBV18 and TRBJ1-4, is NAGVMQNPRHLVRRRGQEARLRCSPMKGHSHVYWYRQLPEEGLKFMVYLQKENIIDESGMPKERFSAEFPKEGPSILRIQQVVRGDSAAYFCASSPPTGNLGTNEKLFFGSGTQLSVL.

The gene calls are TRBV3-1 (or the pseudogene TRBV3-2) and TRBJ2-3; TRBD2 is a possible D gene (5 bases). The CDR3 consists of 15 residues. The germline V gene encodes CDR1 LGHDT and CDR2 YNNKEL (reference sequence). Trimming took off 1 base at V and 4 bases at J, with 12 bases between the two ends. CDR3 DNA sequence: TGTGCCAGCAGCCAAGCCGCGGGTCTAGCAGATACGCAGTATTTT. It specifies CASSQAAGLADTQYF.